A single sample is the source of the 22 T cell receptor beta chains below, sequenced in a study of neurological immune-mediated disorders. TCRdb reanalysed the 5' RACE reads using MiXCR and keeps one entry per CDR3 protein. Of about 38,000 distinct CDR3 sequences listed, roughly 4.8% are singletons. Sequenced sample: CD4+ T cells from blood. All receptors come from a man aged 18 to 29 in good health.

The table lists this clonotype with many counts. This rearrangement joins TRBV29-1 to TRBJ2-7, with a weak D call TRBD1 (5 bases). The CDR3 consists of 13 residues. Germline-derived CDR1 and CDR2 are SQVTM and ANQGSEA. V was shortened by 1 base and J by 2 bases, with 9 bases between the two germline ends. CDR3 nucleotides: TGCAGCGTTGAAGTGCTGGGGCCCTACGAGCAGTACTTC. As protein: CSVEVLGPYEQYF.

This clonotype was counted ten times or more. The J gene is TRBJ1-1, the V gene TRBV6-4; the match to TRBD1 covers 8 bases. The length of the CDR3 is 13 residues. V shed 10 bases and J 5 bases; nucleotides not matched to a gene: 9. Germline V gene data show CDR1 as MRHNA and CDR2 as SNTAGT. The CDR3 is CATRDRGGTEAFF. For the CDR3, the DNA is TGTGCCACCCGAGACAGGGGAGGAACTGAAGCTTTCTTT.

The table lists this clonotype with many counts. The chain joins TRBV29-1 to TRBJ2-5; TRBD2 agrees at 9 bases. The CDR3 extends over 14 amino acids. From germline, CDR1 is SQVTM and CDR2 ANQGSEA. V gave up 0 bases and J gave up 5 bases; unmatched junction bases: 4. As DNA, the CDR3 is TGCAGCGTTGAAGAAGGCGCGGGGGGGGAGACCCAGTACTTC. It encodes CSVEEGAGGETQYF.

At least ten counts were recorded for this clonotype. The V call is TRBV6-5, the J call TRBJ2-3; D may be TRBD1 (5 bases). CDR3 length: 18 residues. Trimming removed 8 bases from V and 2 bases from J, with 26 bases in between. Germline V gene sequence: CDR1 MNHEY, CDR2 SVGAGI. This CDR3 reads CASADLSGLHGATDTQYF. CDR3 nucleotide sequence: TGTGCCAGCGCTGACCTGTCGGGCCTACATGGGGCCACAGATACGCAGTATTTT.

This clonotype was observed at least ten times. This chain uses TRBV29-1 with TRBJ2-1; perhaps TRBD2 as D (6 bases). Germline V gene sequence: CDR1 SQVTM, CDR2 ANQGSEA. V was cut by 6 bases and J by 1 base, with 10 bases left in between. The CDR3 runs 13 residues. CDR3 nucleotides: TGCAGCGTAATAGCGGTTTCCTACAATGAGCAGTTCTTC. Amino acids: CSVIAVSYNEQFF.

This clonotype has a count of ten or more. The chain combines TRBV5-1 with TRBJ1-2, with D possibly being TRBD1 (5 bases). V lost 0 bases and J lost 2, with 11 bases in between. The CDR3 contains 15 residues. Germline V gene lookup returns CDR1 SGHRS and CDR2 YFSETQ. CDR3 DNA sequence: TGCGCCAGCAGCTTGGAGGGACCCAGGAACTATGGCTACACCTTC. It codes for CASSLEGPRNYGYTF.

Many counts were recorded for this clonotype. The chain is built from TRBV19 and TRBJ2-1, with a weak D call TRBD2 (6 bases). Germline V gives CDR1 LNHDA, CDR2 SQIVND (reference sequence). Trimming cost V 6 bases and J 5 bases, with 17 bases left between them. The CDR3 covers 15 residues. CDR3 sequence: CASSWVAGQNNEQFF. The CDR3 coding sequence is TGTGCCAGTAGCTGGGTGGCGGGGCAGAACAATGAGCAGTTCTTC.

In this sample, this clonotype turned up many times. The chain couples TRBV15 to TRBJ2-1; D perhaps matches TRBD1 (6 bases). V lost 4 bases to trimming and J lost 5 bases, with 15 bases between them. Germline CDR1 is LNHNV and CDR2 is YYDKDF (reference sequence). This CDR3 is 15 amino acids long. The CDR3 region has the DNA TGTGCCACCAGCACGGAATACGACAGGAACAATGAGCAGTTCTTC. Translating gives CATSTEYDRNNEQFF. Based on the CDR3 plus reference TRBV15 and TRBJ2-1, the full variable domain is DAMVIQNPRYQVTQFGKPVTLSCSQTLNHNVMYWYQQKSSQAPKLLFHYYDKDFNNEADTPDNFQSRRPNTSFCFLDIRSPGLGDTAMYLCATSTEYDRNNEQFFGPGTRLTVL.

This clonotype was detected ten times or more. The rearrangement links TRBV7-2 to TRBJ2-6, with TRBD2 matching 10 bases. The CDR3 has 15 amino acids. Germline-derived CDR1 and CDR2 are SGHTA and FQGNSA. Trimming took 6 bases from V and 2 from J; bases not matched to a gene: 1. CDR3 region: CASRSGGAGANVLTF. The DNA of the CDR3 is TGTGCCAGCAGGAGCGGGGGGGCTGGGGCCAACGTCCTGACTTTC.

This clonotype was observed many times. This sequence joins TRBV5-1 and TRBJ2-3, with 7 bases identical to TRBD1. The CDR3 spans 14 residues. Germline V gives CDR1 SGHRS, CDR2 YFSETQ. The V gene end was trimmed by 3 bases and the J gene end by 4 bases; junction bases not matched to a gene: 5. The CDR3: CASSSRGRADTQYF. The CDR3 nucleotides read TGCGCCAGCAGCTCTAGGGGGCGCGCAGATACGCAGTATTTT.

Ten or more counts support this clonotype. The chain carries TRBV19 and TRBJ2-1; D is ambiguous. The CDR3 loop spans 13 amino acids. Germline V gene data show CDR1 as LNHDA and CDR2 as SQIVND (reference sequence). V lost 4 bases and J lost 7, with 11 bases in between. CDR3 sequence reads: CASSTQTSNEQFF. The DNA for the CDR3 is TGTGCCAGTAGTACTCAGACAAGTAATGAGCAGTTCTTC. The full variable domain, completed using reference TRBV19 and TRBJ2-1, is DGGITQSPKYLFRKEGQNVTLSCEQNLNHDAMYWYRQDPGQGLRLIYYSQIVNDFQKGDIAEGYSVSREKKESFPLTVTSAQKNPTAFYLCASSTQTSNEQFFGPGTRLTVL.

Many counts were recorded for this clonotype. CDR3 nucleotides: TGTGCCAGCAGTTTAGCCCCTGAGGACGGAAACACCATATATTTT. It translates to CASSLAPEDGNTIYF. The chain combines TRBV12-3 or TRBV12-4 with TRBJ1-3; the D is unclear. The CDR3 runs to 15 residues. V dropped 0 bases and J dropped 4 bases, with 10 bases sitting between them.

This clonotype was counted at least ten times. The rearrangement uses TRBV20-1 and TRBJ2-7; 7 positions agree with TRBD1. The V and J ends lost 3 bases and 4 bases, in that order; junction bases with no gene match: 12. CDR1 DFQATT and CDR2 SNEGSKA come from the germline V gene (reference sequence). The CDR3 spans 15 residues. CDR3 residues: CSASPRDRPTYEQYF. The CDR3 nucleotides are TGCAGTGCTAGTCCCCGGGACAGACCTACTTACGAGCAGTACTTC.

This clonotype has a count of ten or more. This chain links TRBV6-5 with TRBJ1-5; D perhaps matches TRBD1 (5 bases). V lost 6 bases and J 5 bases, leaving 14 bases between the germline ends. This CDR3 region has 14 residues. Per the germline V gene, CDR1 is MNHEY and CDR2 is SVGAGI. Here the CDR3 DNA reads TGTGCCAGCAGGGGGATAAGGGGAGATCAGCCCCAGCATTTT. This gives the protein CASRGIRGDQPQHF.

This clonotype was recorded at least ten times. J is TRBJ2-7 and V is TRBV5-1; D remains ambiguous. V was shortened by 3 bases and J by 3 bases, with 10 bases between the two germline ends. The CDR3 covers 13 residues. Germline CDR1 SGHRS, CDR2 YFSETQ. The DNA for the CDR3 is TGCGCCAGCAGCTCGGGCCCAAACTACGAGCAGTACTTC. As protein: CASSSGPNYEQYF.

This clonotype came up many times. The chain combines TRBV5-1 with TRBJ1-1; 9 nucleotides agree with TRBD1. CDR3 length: 14 residues. With 3 bases clipped from V and 3 bases from J, the junction kept 3 bases outside the gene matches. Germline loops: CDR1 SGHRS, CDR2 YFSETQ. Here the CDR3 reads CASSWDRADTEAFF. The CDR3 coding sequence is TGCGCCAGCAGCTGGGACAGGGCGGACACTGAAGCTTTCTTT.

The V call is TRBV4-1, the J call TRBJ1-1; D is uncertain. The CDR3 runs 14 residues. The germline gives CDR1 MGHRA, CDR2 YSYEKL. Trimming pared 0 bases from V and 11 bases from J, leaving 16 bases between. The CDR3 loop is CASSQDLRILEAFF. The CDR3 region has the DNA TGCGCCAGCAGCCAAGATCTAAGGATTTTAGAGGCTTTCTTT.

The rearrangement uses TRBV6-6 and TRBJ2-2, with TRBD1 matching over 9 bases. CDR3 size: 17 residues. Germline CDR1 is MNHNY and CDR2 is SVGAGI (reference sequence). J was trimmed by 3 bases and V by 5 bases; bases with no gene match: 10. The CDR3 region is CASSKSTGGAYTGELFF. In DNA, the CDR3 is TGTGCCAGCAGTAAAAGCACAGGGGGCGCCTACACCGGGGAGCTGTTTTTT.

This clonotype occurred many times. This sequence joins TRBV9 and TRBJ1-3, with D perhaps matching TRBD1 (6 bases). The CDR3 sequence is 15 residues long. Trimming took off 2 bases at V and 0 bases at J, with 9 bases between the two ends. The germline gives CDR1 SGDLS, CDR2 YYNGEE. CDR3 DNA: TGTGCCAGCAGCGTGCAGGGGCACTCTGGAAACACCATATATTTT. This codes for CASSVQGHSGNTIYF. Full variable domain (rest looked up from reference TRBV9 and TRBJ1-3): DSGVTQTPKHLITATGQRVTLRCSPRSGDLSVYWYQQSLDQGLQFLIQYYNGEERAKGNILERFSAQQFPDLHSELNLSSLELGDSALYFCASSVQGHSGNTIYFGEGSWLTVV.

At least ten counts were recorded for this clonotype. This chain joins TRBV11-2 and TRBJ2-3; 11 nucleotides align to TRBD1. The CDR3 covers 15 residues. The germline V gene encodes CDR1 SGHAT and CDR2 FQNNGV. V lost 1 base, J lost 8 bases, and 5 bases stayed unmatched. The CDR3 nucleotides are TGTGCCAGCAGCTTAGCGCCGGGACAGGGGGTTACGCAGTATTTT. This encodes CASSLAPGQGVTQYF.

This clonotype was detected ten times or more. This chain joins TRBV25-1 and TRBJ1-4, with D unresolved. There are 11 residues in the CDR3. Germline lookup yields CDR1 MGHDK and CDR2 SYGVNS. The ends were cut back, 7 bases at V and 8 bases at J, with 8 bases in the middle. As DNA, the CDR3 is TGTGCCAGCAAGGAGTCCGAAAAACTGTTTTTT. The encoded protein is CASKESEKLFF.

This chain links TRBV20-1 with TRBJ2-5, with TRBD2 identical over 11 bases. This CDR3 has 15 amino acids. CDR1 is DFQATT, CDR2 SNEGSKA, per germline (reference sequence). J lost 4 bases, V lost 2 bases, and 6 bases had no gene match. The CDR3 region has the DNA TGCAGTGCTAGACTACTAGCGGGAGACCTAGAGACCCAGTACTTC. It yields the protein CSARLLAGDLETQYF.